This is a list of T cell receptor beta chains from one sample in a study of blood T cell repertoires in COVID-19. This table comes from immunoSEQ multiplex PCR, and its TCRdb copy is limited to in-frame clones, with some not included. The data hold more than 50,000 clones, with 89% observed a single time. Material: peripheral blood. The receptors come from a man in his fifties or sixties with active COVID-19. Both conserved end residues are part of each CDR3. A D gene is named only where the DNA matches it firmly. Expanded clones are given a class, and other clones once, few, many or no size at all.

clone_size: .
d_call: .
v_call: TRBV10-3
j_call: TRBJ2-1
cdr3_nt: TGTGCCATCAGTGAGTCAGCCGGGGATGAGCAGTTCTTC
cdr3_aa: CAISESAGDEQFF

clone_size: .
d_call: TRBD1
v_call: TRBV7-2
j_call: TRBJ1-5
cdr3_nt: TGTGCCAGCAGCTTACTGGCCAGGGGGCTTCAGCCCCAGCATTTT
cdr3_aa: CASSLLARGLQPQHF

clone_size: .
d_call: TRBD1
v_call: TRBV6-5
j_call: TRBJ2-5
cdr3_nt: TGTGCCAGCAGTCTTGACAGGGGGCCAGAGACCCAGTACTTC
cdr3_aa: CASSLDRGPETQYF

clone_size: .
d_call: .
v_call: TRBV9
j_call: TRBJ1-2
cdr3_nt: TGTGCCAGCAGCGTAGAAGGTGGCGGGGGCTACACCTTC
cdr3_aa: CASSVEGGGGYTF

clone_size: .
d_call: .
v_call: TRBV28
j_call: TRBJ2-7
cdr3_nt: TGTGCCAGCAGTTTATCACCACGGGTTAGGGAGCAGTACTTC
cdr3_aa: CASSLSPRVREQYF

clone_size: .
d_call: .
v_call: TRBV4-1
j_call: TRBJ1-1
cdr3_nt: TGCGCCAGCAGCATGGGACTCTCGAAGGGCACTGAAGCTTTCTTT
cdr3_aa: CASSMGLSKGTEAFF

clone_size: .
d_call: .
v_call: TRBV18
j_call: TRBJ1-1
cdr3_nt: TGTGCCAGCTCACCGGCAGAGAACACTGAAGCTTTCTTT
cdr3_aa: CASSPAENTEAFF

clone_size: .
d_call: .
v_call: TRBV11-2
j_call: TRBJ1-2
cdr3_nt: TGTGCCAGCAGCTTAGTCCCAGGGGAGGGTTTCAAGGCTGGCTACACCTTC
cdr3_aa: CASSLVPGEGFKAGYTF

clone_size: .
d_call: TRBD2
v_call: TRBV7-8
j_call: TRBJ2-4
cdr3_nt: TGTGCCAGCAGCCCCGGACTAGCGAAGAACATTCAGTACTTC
cdr3_aa: CASSPGLAKNIQYF

clone_size: .
d_call: .
v_call: TRBV6-5
j_call: TRBJ2-1
cdr3_nt: TGTGCCTCGGCGGGAACCTACAATGAGCAGTTCTTC
cdr3_aa: CASAGTYNEQFF

clone_size: .
d_call: .
v_call: TRBV7-8
j_call: TRBJ2-7
cdr3_nt: TGTGCCAGCAGCTTAGATGGAGGGATCTACGAGCAGTACTTC
cdr3_aa: CASSLDGGIYEQYF

clone_size: .
d_call: TRBD1
v_call: TRBV28
j_call: TRBJ2-1
cdr3_nt: TGTGCCAGCAGTTCCACCGGGACAGGGACCTACAATGAGCAGTTCTTC
cdr3_aa: CASSSTGTGTYNEQFF

clone_size: .
d_call: .
v_call: TRBV2
j_call: TRBJ1-1
cdr3_nt: TGTGCCAGCACGTCGAGGGATCTAACTGAAGCTTTCTTT
cdr3_aa: CASTSRDLTEAFF

clone_size: .
d_call: .
v_call: TRBV18
j_call: TRBJ1-5
cdr3_nt: TGTGCCAGCTCACCCGGGTTGGGGCCCCAGCATTTT
cdr3_aa: CASSPGLGPQHF

clone_size: .
d_call: .
v_call: TRBV2
j_call: TRBJ2-1
cdr3_nt: TGTGCCAGCAGTCGACAGCAGTACAATGAGCAGTTCTTC
cdr3_aa: CASSRQQYNEQFF

clone_size: .
d_call: .
v_call: TRBV3-1/TRBV3-2
j_call: TRBJ2-3
cdr3_nt: TGTGCCAGCAGCCTAGACTTAAGCGGGCACACAGATACGCAGTATTTT
cdr3_aa: CASSLDLSGHTDTQYF

clone_size: .
d_call: TRBD2
v_call: TRBV6-6
j_call: TRBJ2-7
cdr3_nt: TGTGCCAGCAGACATACTAGCGGGAGCTCCTACGAGCAGTACTTC
cdr3_aa: CASRHTSGSSYEQYF

clone_size: .
d_call: TRBD2
v_call: TRBV28
j_call: TRBJ2-1
cdr3_nt: TGTGCCAGCGGTCATATCGCGGGAGGTGATGAGCAGTTCTTC
cdr3_aa: CASGHIAGGDEQFF

clone_size: .
d_call: .
v_call: TRBV4-1
j_call: TRBJ1-4
cdr3_nt: TGCGCCAGCAGCCTAATGGCGGACAGCTGGAATGAAAAACTGTTTTTT
cdr3_aa: CASSLMADSWNEKLFF

clone_size: .
d_call: .
v_call: TRBV7-9
j_call: TRBJ1-2
cdr3_nt: TGTGCCAGCAGCTTAGGCAGGGGCGACTATGGCTACACCTTC
cdr3_aa: CASSLGRGDYGYTF

clone_size: .
d_call: .
v_call: TRBV21-1
j_call: TRBJ2-1
cdr3_nt: TGTGCCAGCAGCGGGAGACGGTCCTACAATGAGCAGTTCTTC
cdr3_aa: CASSGRRSYNEQFF

clone_size: once
d_call: TRBD1
v_call: TRBV5-4
j_call: TRBJ2-7
cdr3_nt: TGTGCCAGCAGCCCCCCGGACAGGGCGAACTCTGACGAGCAGTACTTC
cdr3_aa: CASSPPDRANSDEQYF

clone_size: .
d_call: TRBD2
v_call: TRBV4-3
j_call: TRBJ2-5
cdr3_nt: TGCGCCAGCAGCCAAGATCCTAGCGGGAGAGTGGAGACCCAGTACTTC
cdr3_aa: CASSQDPSGRVETQYF

clone_size: .
d_call: TRBD1
v_call: TRBV6-5
j_call: TRBJ2-7
cdr3_nt: TGTGCCAGCAGTCTCGGGACAGGGGCGCACGAGCAGTACTTC
cdr3_aa: CASSLGTGAHEQYF

clone_size: .
d_call: TRBD2
v_call: TRBV7-2
j_call: TRBJ2-1
cdr3_nt: TGTGCCAGCAGCTTAGGCTACAGGGCGGGAGGTGGAGTTGAGCAGTTCTTC
cdr3_aa: CASSLGYRAGGGVEQFF

clone_size: .
d_call: TRBD2
v_call: TRBV28
j_call: TRBJ2-7
cdr3_nt: TGTGCCAGCAGTTCCACGAGCGGGAGGGTCTACGAGCAGTACTTC
cdr3_aa: CASSSTSGRVYEQYF

clone_size: .
d_call: .
v_call: TRBV28
j_call: TRBJ2-7
cdr3_nt: TGTGCCAGCAGTCCCACAGGGCTCGAGCAGTACTTC
cdr3_aa: CASSPTGLEQYF

clone_size: .
d_call: TRBD1
v_call: TRBV13
j_call: TRBJ2-1
cdr3_nt: TGTGCCAGCAGCTTAGGACAGGGGGAATACAATGAGCAGTTCTTC
cdr3_aa: CASSLGQGEYNEQFF

clone_size: once
d_call: .
v_call: TRBV29-1
j_call: TRBJ2-7
cdr3_nt: TGCAGCGTTGCCAAGGGGTACGAGCAGTACTTC
cdr3_aa: CSVAKGYEQYF

clone_size: .
d_call: TRBD1
v_call: TRBV6-2/TRBV6-3
j_call: TRBJ1-5
cdr3_nt: TGTGCCAGCAGTAGACTCTGGACAGGGATGGACAATCAGCCCCAGCATTTT
cdr3_aa: CASSRLWTGMDNQPQHF

clone_size: .
d_call: TRBD1
v_call: TRBV7-9
j_call: TRBJ1-2
cdr3_nt: TGTGCCAGCAGCTTATATCCCCCTCGGACAGGGGCGAACTATGGCTACACCTTC
cdr3_aa: CASSLYPPRTGANYGYTF

clone_size: .
d_call: .
v_call: TRBV5-1
j_call: TRBJ2-4
cdr3_nt: TGCGCCAGCAGCTTGAATGAGGGAATAGCCAAAAACATTCAGTACTTC
cdr3_aa: CASSLNEGIAKNIQYF

clone_size: .
d_call: .
v_call: TRBV11-2
j_call: TRBJ2-1
cdr3_nt: TGTGCCAGCAGCGAGGGGGGCGGGAGAAGGTCCTACAATGAGCAGTTCTTC
cdr3_aa: CASSEGGGRRSYNEQFF

clone_size: .
d_call: .
v_call: TRBV5-1
j_call: TRBJ2-7
cdr3_nt: TGCGCCAGCAGCATACCATTGGGGGCCGACGAGCAGTACTTC
cdr3_aa: CASSIPLGADEQYF

clone_size: .
d_call: TRBD2
v_call: TRBV19
j_call: TRBJ2-3
cdr3_nt: TGTGCCAGTAGTAGCCCTCTAGCGGGAGGGACAGATACGCAGTATTTT
cdr3_aa: CASSSPLAGGTDTQYF

clone_size: few
d_call: TRBD1
v_call: TRBV7-9
j_call: TRBJ2-7
cdr3_nt: TGTGCCAGCAGCATAAAGGACAGGGCCTCCTACGAGCAGTACTTC
cdr3_aa: CASSIKDRASYEQYF

clone_size: few
d_call: TRBD1
v_call: TRBV5-4
j_call: TRBJ1-6
cdr3_nt: TGTGCCAGCAGCTTTGGACAGGAACGGAATTCACCCCTCCACTTT
cdr3_aa: CASSFGQERNSPLHF

clone_size: .
d_call: TRBD2
v_call: TRBV7-3
j_call: TRBJ2-3
cdr3_nt: TGTGCCAGCAGCCACTCCGGGCGGGAGACAGATACGCAGTATTTT
cdr3_aa: CASSHSGRETDTQYF

clone_size: .
d_call: .
v_call: TRBV4-2
j_call: TRBJ2-7
cdr3_nt: TGTGCCAGCAGCCCAAAGTGGAGCTCCTACGAGCAGTACTTC
cdr3_aa: CASSPKWSSYEQYF

clone_size: .
d_call: TRBD2
v_call: TRBV7-2
j_call: TRBJ2-7
cdr3_nt: TGTGCCAGCAGCTTAGGGGTTAGCGGGATGTACGAGCAGTACTTC
cdr3_aa: CASSLGVSGMYEQYF

clone_size: .
d_call: .
v_call: TRBV2
j_call: TRBJ2-5
cdr3_nt: TGTGCCAGCAGACACAGGGCAGGCCCAGAGACCCAGTACTTC
cdr3_aa: CASRHRAGPETQYF

clone_size: .
d_call: TRBD1
v_call: TRBV5-4
j_call: TRBJ2-7
cdr3_nt: TGTGCCAGCAGCCGGGACAGGAGCAGCTCCTACGAGCAGTACTTC
cdr3_aa: CASSRDRSSSYEQYF